Following are 9 T cell receptor beta chains from one sample sequenced in a study of patients and donors after allogeneic stem cell transplantation. TCRdb fed the RT-PCR reads into MiXCR, producing one record per CDR3 protein. Of about 57,000 distinct CDR3 sequences listed, 13% were seen once; the top ten hold over 25%. The specimen was blood, either unsorted or a sorted T cell fraction (not recorded which). The receptors derive from a human donor who was either an allogeneic HSCT recipient or a stem cell or donor lymphocyte infusion donor (not recorded which). It is not recorded whose cells these are; they may come from a transplant donor.

This clonotype turned up a few times. The rearrangement links TRBV29-1 to TRBJ2-2, with D tentatively TRBD1 (6 bases). This CDR3 comprises 14 residues. V gave up 2 bases and J gave up 6 bases, with 13 bases separating them. Germline values: CDR1 SQVTM, CDR2 ANQGSEA. The CDR3 reads CSVETSGEPGELFF. As DNA, the CDR3 is TGCAGCGTTGAAACGTCAGGGGAACCCGGGGAGCTGTTTTTT.

The chain employs TRBV11-3 and TRBJ2-5; 7 bases align to TRBD1. CDR3 length: 14 amino acids. Germline lookup yields CDR1 SGHNT and CDR2 YENEEA. Germline trimming cut 5 bases from V and 5 bases from J; bases unmatched to any gene: 8. CDR3 DNA sequence: TGTGCCAGCAGCGAGCGACAGGGTCGGGAGACCCAGTACTTC. It is translated as CASSERQGRETQYF. The entire variable domain, with the rest obtained from reference TRBV11-3 and TRBJ2-5, is as follows: EAGVVQSPRYKIIEKKQPVAFWCNPISGHNTLYWYLQNLGQGPELLIRYENEEAVDDSQLPKDRFSAERLKGVDSTLKIQPAELGDSAVYLCASSERQGRETQYFGPGTRLLVL.

This clonotype was recorded at least ten times. The rearrangement uses TRBV20-1 and TRBJ1-1; weak D call: TRBD1 (6 bases). The germline V gene encodes CDR1 DFQATT and CDR2 SNEGSKA (reference sequence). With 5 bases removed from V and 3 bases from J, the gap between germline ends came to 13 bases. This CDR3 has 13 amino acids. The CDR3: CSAYQGMDTEAFF. The CDR3 nucleotides read TGCAGTGCTTATCAGGGGATGGACACTGAAGCTTTCTTT.

CDR3 coding DNA: TGTGCCAGCAGTTTCGGGTTAATAGCCAAAAACATTCAGTACTTC. Its translation is CASSFGLIAKNIQYF. The V gene is TRBV12-3 or TRBV12-4, the J gene TRBJ2-4; no clear D. The CDR3 runs 15 residues. Trimming left V 3 bases short and J 0 bases short, with 9 bases between.

In this sample, this clonotype turned up a few times. The chain employs TRBV6-6 and TRBJ1-5, with 9 bases identical to TRBD1. Germline values: CDR1 MNHNY, CDR2 SVGAGI (reference sequence). J lost 2 bases, V lost 3 bases, and 5 bases had no gene match. The CDR3 runs to 16 residues. CDR3 sequence: CASSYGTGIRNQPQHF. DNA of the CDR3: TGTGCCAGCAGTTATGGGACAGGGATTCGCAATCAGCCCCAGCATTTT.

V usage is TRBV14 and J usage is TRBJ2-6, with D unresolved. V was pared by 4 bases and J by 0 bases, with 16 bases between. The germline V gene has CDR1 SGHDN and CDR2 FVKESK. The CDR3 is 18 amino acids. CDR3 amino acids: CASSLDFSPSSGANVLTF. In DNA, the CDR3 is TGTGCCAGCAGCCTAGACTTTAGTCCCAGCTCTGGGGCCAACGTCCTGACTTTC.

The V call is TRBV12-3 or TRBV12-4, the J call TRBJ1-5; 12 bases fit TRBD1. Trimming cost V 5 bases and J 0 bases; bases outside gene matches: 8. The CDR3 has 18 amino acids. DNA of the CDR3: TGTGCCAGCAGTCCCGGGACAGGGGGCTCCTTTAGCAATCAGCCCCAGCATTTT. It codes for CASSPGTGGSFSNQPQHF.

J is TRBJ1-1 and V is TRBV6-5; D gene ambiguous. Germline CDR1 is MNHEY and CDR2 is SVGAGI. CDR3 length equals 14 residues. Deletions cut 11 bases from V and 5 bases from J, with 21 bases between. CDR3 loop: CASTRVMGMTEAFF. In DNA form, the CDR3 reads TGTGCCTCCACGAGAGTCATGGGCATGACTGAAGCTTTCTTT.

This sequence joins TRBV27 and TRBJ2-1, with D possibly TRBD1 on 5 matching bases. The CDR3 extends over 14 amino acids. V was cut by 4 bases and J by 4 bases, with 11 bases left in between. Germline CDR1 and CDR2: MNHEY and SMNVEV (reference sequence). As DNA, the CDR3 is TGTGCCAGCAGTTCCGCAGGGTTTTACAATGAGCAGTTCTTC. Translated: CASSSAGFYNEQFF.